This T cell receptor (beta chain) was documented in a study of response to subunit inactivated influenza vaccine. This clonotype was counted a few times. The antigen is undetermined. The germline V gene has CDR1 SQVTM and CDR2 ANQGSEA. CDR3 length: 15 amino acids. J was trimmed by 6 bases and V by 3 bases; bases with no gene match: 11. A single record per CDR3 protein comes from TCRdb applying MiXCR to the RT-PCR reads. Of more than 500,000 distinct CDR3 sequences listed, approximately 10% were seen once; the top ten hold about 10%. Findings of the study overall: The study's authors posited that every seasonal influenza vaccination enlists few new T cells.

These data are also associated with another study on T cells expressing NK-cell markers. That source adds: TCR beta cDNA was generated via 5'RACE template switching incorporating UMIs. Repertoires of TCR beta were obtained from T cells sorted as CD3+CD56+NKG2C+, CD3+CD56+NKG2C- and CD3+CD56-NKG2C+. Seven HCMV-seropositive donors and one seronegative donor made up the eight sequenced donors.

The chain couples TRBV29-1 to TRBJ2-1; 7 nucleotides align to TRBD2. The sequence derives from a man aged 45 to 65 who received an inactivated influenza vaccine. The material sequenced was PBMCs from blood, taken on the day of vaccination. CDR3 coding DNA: TGCAGCGTTGATGGTGGCGGGAGAAGCCCCAATGAGCAGTTCTTC. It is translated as CSVDGGGRSPNEQFF.